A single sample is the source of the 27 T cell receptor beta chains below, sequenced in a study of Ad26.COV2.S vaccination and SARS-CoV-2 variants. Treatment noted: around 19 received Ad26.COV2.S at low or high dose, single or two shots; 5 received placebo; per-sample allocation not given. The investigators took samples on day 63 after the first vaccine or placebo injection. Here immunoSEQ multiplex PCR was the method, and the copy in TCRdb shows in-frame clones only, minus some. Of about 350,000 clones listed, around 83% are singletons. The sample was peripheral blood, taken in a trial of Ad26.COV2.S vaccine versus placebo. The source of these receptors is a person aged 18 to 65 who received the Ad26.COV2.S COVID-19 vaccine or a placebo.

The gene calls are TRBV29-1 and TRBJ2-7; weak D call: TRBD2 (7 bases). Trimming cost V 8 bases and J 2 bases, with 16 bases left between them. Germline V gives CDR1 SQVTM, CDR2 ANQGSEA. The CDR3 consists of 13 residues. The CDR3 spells CSPKKGGAYEQYF. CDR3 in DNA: TGCAGCCCGAAGAAAGGGGGGGCCTACGAGCAGTACTTC.

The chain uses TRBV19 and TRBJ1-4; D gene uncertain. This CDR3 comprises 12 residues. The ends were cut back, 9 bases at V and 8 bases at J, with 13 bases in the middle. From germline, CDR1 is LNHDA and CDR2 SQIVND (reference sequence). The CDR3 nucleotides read TGTGCCAGCGCTCAGTGGGAGGAAAAACTGTTTTTT. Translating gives CASAQWEEKLFF. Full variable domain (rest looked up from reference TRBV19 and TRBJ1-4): DGGITQSPKYLFRKEGQNVTLSCEQNLNHDAMYWYRQDPGQGLRLIYYSQIVNDFQKGDIAEGYSVSREKKESFPLTVTSAQKNPTAFYLCASAQWEEKLFFGSGTQLSVL.

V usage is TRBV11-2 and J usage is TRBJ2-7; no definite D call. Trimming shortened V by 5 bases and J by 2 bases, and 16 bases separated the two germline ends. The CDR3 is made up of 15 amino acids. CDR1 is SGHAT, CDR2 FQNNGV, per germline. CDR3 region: CASSPTRAQTYEQYF. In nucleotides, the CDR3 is TGTGCCAGCAGCCCGACCCGCGCACAGACCTACGAGCAGTACTTC.

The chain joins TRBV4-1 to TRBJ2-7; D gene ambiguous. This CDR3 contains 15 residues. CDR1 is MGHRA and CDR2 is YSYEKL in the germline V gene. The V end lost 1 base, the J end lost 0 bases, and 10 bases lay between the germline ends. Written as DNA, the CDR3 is TGCGCCAGCAGCCAAGTTAAGGGATCCTCCTACGAGCAGTACTTC. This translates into CASSQVKGSSYEQYF.

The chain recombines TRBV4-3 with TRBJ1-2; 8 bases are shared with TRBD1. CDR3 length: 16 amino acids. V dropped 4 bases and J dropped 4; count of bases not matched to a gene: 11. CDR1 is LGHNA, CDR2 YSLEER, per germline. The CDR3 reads CASSRLTGEAGYGYTF. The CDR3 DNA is TGCGCCAGCAGCCGGCTGACAGGGGAGGCAGGCTATGGCTACACCTTC.

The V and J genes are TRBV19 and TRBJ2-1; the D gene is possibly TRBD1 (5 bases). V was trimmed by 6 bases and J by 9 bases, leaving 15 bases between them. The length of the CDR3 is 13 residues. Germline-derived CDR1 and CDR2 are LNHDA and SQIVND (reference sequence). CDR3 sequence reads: CASRNPQGLEQFF. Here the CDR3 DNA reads TGTGCCAGTAGAAACCCCCAGGGTCTTGAGCAGTTCTTC.

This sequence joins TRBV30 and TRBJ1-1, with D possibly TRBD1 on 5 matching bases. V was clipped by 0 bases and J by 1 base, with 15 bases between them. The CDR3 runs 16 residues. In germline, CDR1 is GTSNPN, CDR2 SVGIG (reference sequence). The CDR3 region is CAWSVIRGTWNTEAFF. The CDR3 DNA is TGTGCCTGGAGTGTAATAAGGGGCACTTGGAACACTGAAGCTTTCTTT.

The CDR3 loop is CASSQSAGTIYEQYF. DNA for the CDR3: TGCGCCAGCAGTCAATCGGCAGGGACCATCTACGAGCAGTACTTC. The J gene is TRBJ2-7, the V gene TRBV23-1; either TRBD1 or TRBD2 may supply D (5 bases each). Being an ORF, TRBV23-1 has a function that is uncertain. Deletions cut 0 bases from V and 3 bases from J, with 12 bases between. The CDR3 is 15 amino acids.

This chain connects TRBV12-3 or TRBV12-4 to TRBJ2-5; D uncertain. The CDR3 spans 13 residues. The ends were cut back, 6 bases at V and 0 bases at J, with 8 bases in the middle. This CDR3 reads CASSPFYQETQYF. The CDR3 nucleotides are TGTGCCAGCAGCCCGTTTTACCAAGAGACCCAGTACTTC.

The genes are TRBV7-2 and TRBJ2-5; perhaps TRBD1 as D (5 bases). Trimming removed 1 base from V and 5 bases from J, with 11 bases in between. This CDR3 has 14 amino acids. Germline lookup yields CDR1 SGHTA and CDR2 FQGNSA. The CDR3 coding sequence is TGTGCCAGCAGCTTAGAAGGGGCGCCGGAGACCCAGTACTTC. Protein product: CASSLEGAPETQYF.

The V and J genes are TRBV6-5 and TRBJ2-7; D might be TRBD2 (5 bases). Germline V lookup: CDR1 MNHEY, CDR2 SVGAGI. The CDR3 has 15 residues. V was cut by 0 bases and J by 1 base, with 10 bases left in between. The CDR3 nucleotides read TGTGCCAGCAGTTACTCGAGGGTTCCTTCCTACGAGCAGTACTTC. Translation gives CASSYSRVPSYEQYF.

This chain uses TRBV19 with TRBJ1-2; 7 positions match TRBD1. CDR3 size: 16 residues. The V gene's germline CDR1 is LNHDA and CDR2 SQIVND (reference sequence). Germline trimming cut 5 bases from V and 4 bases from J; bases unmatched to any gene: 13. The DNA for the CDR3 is TGTGCCAGTAGTCCGACTCAGACAGGGTTGGGCTATGGCTACACCTTC. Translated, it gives CASSPTQTGLGYGYTF.

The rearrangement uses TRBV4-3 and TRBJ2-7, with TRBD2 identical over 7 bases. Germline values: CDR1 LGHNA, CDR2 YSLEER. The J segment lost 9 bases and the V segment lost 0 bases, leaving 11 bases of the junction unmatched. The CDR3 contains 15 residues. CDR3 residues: CASSQDIASGDAQYF. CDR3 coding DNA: TGCGCCAGCAGCCAAGATATCGCTAGCGGAGATGCGCAGTACTTC.

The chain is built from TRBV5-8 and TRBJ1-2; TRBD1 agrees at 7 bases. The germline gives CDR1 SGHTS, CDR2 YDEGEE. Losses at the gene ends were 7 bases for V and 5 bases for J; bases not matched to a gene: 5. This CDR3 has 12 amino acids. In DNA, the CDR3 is TGTGCCAGCGAGGGGGCTAGGTATGGCTACACCTTC. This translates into CASEGARYGYTF.

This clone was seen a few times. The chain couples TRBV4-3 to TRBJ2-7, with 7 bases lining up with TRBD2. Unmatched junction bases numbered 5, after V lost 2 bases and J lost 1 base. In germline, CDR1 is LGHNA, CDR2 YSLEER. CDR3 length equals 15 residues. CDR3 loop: CASSQQRDASYEQYF. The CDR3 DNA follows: TGCGCCAGCAGCCAACAGCGGGACGCTTCCTACGAGCAGTACTTC.

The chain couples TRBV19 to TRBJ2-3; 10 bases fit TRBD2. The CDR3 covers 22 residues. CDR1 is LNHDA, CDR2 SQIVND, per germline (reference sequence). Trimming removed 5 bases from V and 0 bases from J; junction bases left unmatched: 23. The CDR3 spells CASSPNKGLAEPGFRSTDTQYF. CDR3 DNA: TGTGCCAGTAGTCCAAACAAAGGACTAGCGGAACCCGGTTTTAGGAGCACAGATACGCAGTATTTT.

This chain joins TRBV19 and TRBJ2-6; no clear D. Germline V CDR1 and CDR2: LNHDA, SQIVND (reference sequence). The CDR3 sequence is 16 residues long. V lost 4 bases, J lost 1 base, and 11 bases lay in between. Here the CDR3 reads CASSSPMRSGANVLTF. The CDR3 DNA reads TGTGCCAGTAGTAGCCCCATGAGGTCTGGGGCCAACGTCCTGACTTTC.

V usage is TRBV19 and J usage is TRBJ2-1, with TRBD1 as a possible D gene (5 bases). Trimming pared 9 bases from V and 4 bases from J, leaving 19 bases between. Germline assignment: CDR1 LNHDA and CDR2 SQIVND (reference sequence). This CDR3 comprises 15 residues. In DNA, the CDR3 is TGTGCCAGCAGGAGCCACGGACAAGTGTACAATGAGCAGTTCTTC. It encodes CASRSHGQVYNEQFF.

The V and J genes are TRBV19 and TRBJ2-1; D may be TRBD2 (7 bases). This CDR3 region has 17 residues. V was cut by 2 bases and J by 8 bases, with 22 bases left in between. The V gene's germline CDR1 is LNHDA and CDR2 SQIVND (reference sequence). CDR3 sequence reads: CASSIIPGADTSDEQFF. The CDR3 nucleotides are TGTGCCAGTAGTATAATCCCAGGGGCGGATACTAGCGATGAGCAGTTCTTC. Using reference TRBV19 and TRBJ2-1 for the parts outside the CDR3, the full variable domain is DGGITQSPKYLFRKEGQNVTLSCEQNLNHDAMYWYRQDPGQGLRLIYYSQIVNDFQKGDIAEGYSVSREKKESFPLTVTSAQKNPTAFYLCASSIIPGADTSDEQFFGPGTRLTVL.

The CDR3 loop is CASSRLGTSSEQFF. DNA for the CDR3: TGTGCCAGCTCACGCCTTGGGACTTCTTCTGAGCAGTTCTTC. The J gene is TRBJ2-1, the V gene TRBV18, with D possibly matching TRBD2 (6 bases). Trimming removed 4 bases from V and 9 bases from J, with 16 bases in between. This CDR3 region has 14 residues. CDR1 is KGHSH, CDR2 LQKENI, per germline.

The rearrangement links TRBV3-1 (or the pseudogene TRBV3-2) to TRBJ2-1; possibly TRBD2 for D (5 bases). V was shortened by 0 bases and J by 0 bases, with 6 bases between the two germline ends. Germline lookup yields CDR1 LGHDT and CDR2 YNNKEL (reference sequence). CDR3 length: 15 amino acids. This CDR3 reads CASSQDAGSYNEQFF. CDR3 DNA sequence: TGTGCCAGCAGCCAAGACGCGGGCTCCTACAATGAGCAGTTCTTC.

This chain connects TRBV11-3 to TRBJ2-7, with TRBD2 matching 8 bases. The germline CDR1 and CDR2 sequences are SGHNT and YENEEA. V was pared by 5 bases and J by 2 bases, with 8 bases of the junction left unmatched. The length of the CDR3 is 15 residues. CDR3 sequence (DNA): TGTGCCAGCAGCCATGGACGGGGGGGGACCTACGAGCAGTACTTC. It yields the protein CASSHGRGGTYEQYF.

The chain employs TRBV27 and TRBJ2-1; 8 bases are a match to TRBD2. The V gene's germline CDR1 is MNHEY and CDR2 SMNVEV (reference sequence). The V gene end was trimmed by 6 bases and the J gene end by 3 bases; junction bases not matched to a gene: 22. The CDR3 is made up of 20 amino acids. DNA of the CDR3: TGTGCCAGCAGGAGGGACCAACCCGGGGTAGCGGGGTCCCTCTACAATGAGCAGTTCTTC. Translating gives CASRRDQPGVAGSLYNEQFF.

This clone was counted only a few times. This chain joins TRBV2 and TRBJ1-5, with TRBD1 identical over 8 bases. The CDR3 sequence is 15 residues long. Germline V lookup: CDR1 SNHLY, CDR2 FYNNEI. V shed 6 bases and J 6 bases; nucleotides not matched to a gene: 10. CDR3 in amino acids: CASRADRAKGQPQHF. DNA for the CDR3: TGTGCCAGCAGGGCGGACAGGGCAAAGGGTCAGCCCCAGCATTTT.

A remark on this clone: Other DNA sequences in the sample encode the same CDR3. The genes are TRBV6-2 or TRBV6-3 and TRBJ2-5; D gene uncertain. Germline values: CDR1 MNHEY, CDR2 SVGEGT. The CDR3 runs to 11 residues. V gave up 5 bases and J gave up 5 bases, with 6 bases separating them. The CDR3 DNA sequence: TGTGCCAGCAGTCTCAGGGAGACCCAGTACTTC. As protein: CASSLRETQYF.

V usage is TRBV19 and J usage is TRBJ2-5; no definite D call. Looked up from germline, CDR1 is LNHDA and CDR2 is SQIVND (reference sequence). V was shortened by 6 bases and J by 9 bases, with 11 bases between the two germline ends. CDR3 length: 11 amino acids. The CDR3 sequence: CASRRSSPQYF. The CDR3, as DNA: TGTGCCAGTAGGAGAAGTAGCCCCCAGTACTTC.

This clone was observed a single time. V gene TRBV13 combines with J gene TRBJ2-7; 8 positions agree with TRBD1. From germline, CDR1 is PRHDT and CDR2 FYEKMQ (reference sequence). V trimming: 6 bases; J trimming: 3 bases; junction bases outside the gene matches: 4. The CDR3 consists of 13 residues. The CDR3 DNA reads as TGTGCCAGCAGTTTGGGACAGGACTACGAGCAGTACTTC. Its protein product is CASSLGQDYEQYF. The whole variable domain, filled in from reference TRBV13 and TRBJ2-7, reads AAGVIQSPRHLIKEKRETATLKCYPIPRHDTVYWYQQGPGQDPQFLISFYEKMQSDKGSIPDRFSAQQFSDYHSELNMSSLELGDSALYFCASSLGQDYEQYFGPGTRLTVT.